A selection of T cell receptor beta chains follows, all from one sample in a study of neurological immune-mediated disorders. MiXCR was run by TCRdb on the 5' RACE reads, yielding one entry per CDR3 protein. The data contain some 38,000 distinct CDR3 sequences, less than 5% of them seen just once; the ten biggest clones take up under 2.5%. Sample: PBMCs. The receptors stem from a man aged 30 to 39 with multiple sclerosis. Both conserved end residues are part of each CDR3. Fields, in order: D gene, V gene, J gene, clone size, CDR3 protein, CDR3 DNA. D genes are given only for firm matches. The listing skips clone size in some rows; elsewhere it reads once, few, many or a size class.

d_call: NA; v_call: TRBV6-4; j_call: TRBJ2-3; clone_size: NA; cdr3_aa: CASSDAVSSTDTQYF; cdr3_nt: TGTGCCAGCAGTGACGCGGTGTCTAGCACAGATACGCAGTATTTT
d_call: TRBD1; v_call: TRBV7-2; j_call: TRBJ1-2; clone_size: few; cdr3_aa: CASSPDRVSKDGYTF; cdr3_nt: TGTGCCAGCAGCCCCGACAGGGTCTCTAAGGATGGCTACACCTTC
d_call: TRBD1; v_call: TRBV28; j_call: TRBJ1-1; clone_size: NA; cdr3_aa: CASNRGYTEAFF; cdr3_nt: TGTGCCAGCAACAGGGGTTACACTGAAGCTTTCTTT
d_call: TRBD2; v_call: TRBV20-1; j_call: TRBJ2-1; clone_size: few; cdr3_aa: CSAKRGGYNEQFF; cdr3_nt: TGCAGTGCTAAACGGGGGGGATACAATGAGCAGTTCTTC
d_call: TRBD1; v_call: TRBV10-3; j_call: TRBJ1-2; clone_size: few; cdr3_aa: CAITIGQGEIGNGYTF; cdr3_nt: TGTGCCATCACCATAGGACAGGGTGAAATTGGGAATGGCTACACCTTC
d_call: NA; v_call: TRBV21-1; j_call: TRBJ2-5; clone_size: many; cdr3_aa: CASTRSQVQETQYF; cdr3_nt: TGTGCCAGCACCCGTTCGCAGGTCCAAGAGACCCAGTACTTC
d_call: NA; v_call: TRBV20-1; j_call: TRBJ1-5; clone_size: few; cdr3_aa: CSARGFGNQPQHF; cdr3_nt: TGCAGTGCTAGAGGGTTCGGCAATCAGCCCCAGCATTTT
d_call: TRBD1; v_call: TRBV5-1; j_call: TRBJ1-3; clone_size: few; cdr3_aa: CASSEQGTGKTIYF; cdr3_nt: TGCGCCAGCAGCGAACAGGGGACTGGAAAAACCATATATTTT
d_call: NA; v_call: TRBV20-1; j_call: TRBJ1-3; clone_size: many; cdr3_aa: CSGQGPSGNTIYF; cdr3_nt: TGCAGTGGACAAGGACCCTCTGGAAACACCATATATTTT
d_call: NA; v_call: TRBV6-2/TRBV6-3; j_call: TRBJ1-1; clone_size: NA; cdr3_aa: CASRQDAPGEAFF; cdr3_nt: TGTGCCAGCAGGCAGGACGCACCCGGTGAAGCTTTCTTT
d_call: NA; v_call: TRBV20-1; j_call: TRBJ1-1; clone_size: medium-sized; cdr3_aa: CSASGDMNTEAFF; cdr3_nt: TGCAGTGCTTCAGGGGATATGAACACTGAAGCTTTCTTT
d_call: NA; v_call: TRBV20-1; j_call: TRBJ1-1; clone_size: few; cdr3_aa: CSASPGGAEAFF; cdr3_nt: TGCAGTGCTAGCCCCGGGGGAGCTGAAGCTTTCTTT
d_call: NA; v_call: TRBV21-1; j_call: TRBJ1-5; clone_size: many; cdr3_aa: CASSKERSYSNQPQHF; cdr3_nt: TGTGCCAGCAGCAAAGAGCGCAGCTATAGCAATCAGCCCCAGCATTTT
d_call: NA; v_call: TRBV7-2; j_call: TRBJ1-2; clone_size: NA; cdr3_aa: CASSLGGLHLNYGYTF; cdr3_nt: TGTGCCAGCAGCTTAGGAGGTTTACACCTTAACTATGGCTACACCTTC
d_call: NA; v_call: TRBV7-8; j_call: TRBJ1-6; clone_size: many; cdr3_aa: CASSLGGDTSPLHF; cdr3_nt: TGTGCCAGCAGCTTGGGGGGGGACACTTCACCCCTCCACTTT
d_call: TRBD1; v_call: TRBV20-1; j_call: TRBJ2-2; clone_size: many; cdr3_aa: CSARGSTGGANTGELFF; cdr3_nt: TGCAGTGCTAGAGGCTCGACAGGGGGCGCGAACACCGGGGAGCTGTTTTTT
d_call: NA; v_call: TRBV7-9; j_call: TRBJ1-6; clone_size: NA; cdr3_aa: CASSLAGIGSPLNF; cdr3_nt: TGTGCCAGCAGCTTAGCGGGGATTGGTTCACCCCTCAACTTT
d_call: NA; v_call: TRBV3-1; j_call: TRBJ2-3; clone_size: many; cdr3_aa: CASSRGHLTDTQYF; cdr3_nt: TGTGCCAGCAGCCGAGGACACCTCACAGATACGCAGTATTTT
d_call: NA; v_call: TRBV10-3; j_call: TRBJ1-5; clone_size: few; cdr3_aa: CATLSQAGQPQNF; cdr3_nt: TGTGCCACCTTAAGCCAGGCGGGTCAGCCCCAGAATTTT
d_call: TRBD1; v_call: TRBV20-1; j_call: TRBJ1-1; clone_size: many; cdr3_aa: CSADGSGGVGTEAFF; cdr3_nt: TGCAGTGCTGACGGGTCAGGGGGCGTGGGCACTGAAGCTTTCTTT
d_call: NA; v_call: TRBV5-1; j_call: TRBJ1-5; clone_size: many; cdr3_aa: CASSFDTNQPQHF; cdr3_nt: TGCGCCAGCAGTTTCGACACCAATCAGCCCCAGCATTTT
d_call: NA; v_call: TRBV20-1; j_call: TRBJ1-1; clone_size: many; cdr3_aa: CSARGGAGANIGEAFF; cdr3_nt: TGCAGTGCTAGAGGGGGGGCCGGGGCGAATATCGGTGAAGCTTTCTTT
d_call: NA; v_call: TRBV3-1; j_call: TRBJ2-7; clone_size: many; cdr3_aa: CASSQDLFYEQYF; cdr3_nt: TGTGCCAGCAGCCAAGACTTGTTCTACGAGCAGTACTTC
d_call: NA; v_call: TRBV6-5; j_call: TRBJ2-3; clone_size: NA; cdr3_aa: CASSLEGPSTDTQCF; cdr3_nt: TGTGCCAGCAGTTTAGAGGGGCCAAGCACAGATACGCAGTGTTTT
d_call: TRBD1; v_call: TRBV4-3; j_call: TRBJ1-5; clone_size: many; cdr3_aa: CASSLRTGGGQPQHF; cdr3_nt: TGCGCCAGCAGTCTCAGGACAGGGGGCGGACAGCCCCAGCATTTT
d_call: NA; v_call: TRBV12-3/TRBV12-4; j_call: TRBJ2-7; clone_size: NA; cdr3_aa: CASSRGTSTYEQYF; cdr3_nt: TGTGCCAGCAGTCGGGGGACATCTACCTACGAGCAGTACTTC
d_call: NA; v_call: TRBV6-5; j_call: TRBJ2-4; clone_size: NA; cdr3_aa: CASRKGGIQYF; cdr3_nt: TGTGCCAGCAGAAAGGGGGGCATTCAGTACTTC
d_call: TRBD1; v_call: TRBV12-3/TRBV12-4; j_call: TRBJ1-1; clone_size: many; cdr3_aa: CASSFGQGATEAFF; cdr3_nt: TGTGCCAGCAGTTTCGGACAGGGGGCCACTGAAGCTTTCTTT
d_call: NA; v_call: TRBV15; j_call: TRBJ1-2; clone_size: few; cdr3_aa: CATSRDKNYGYTF; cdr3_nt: TGTGCCACCAGCAGAGACAAGAACTATGGCTACACCTTC
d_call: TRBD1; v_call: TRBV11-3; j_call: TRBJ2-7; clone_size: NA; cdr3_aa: CASSLQGTGSYGQYF; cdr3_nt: TGTGCCAGCAGCTTACAAGGGACAGGCAGTTACGGGCAGTACTTC
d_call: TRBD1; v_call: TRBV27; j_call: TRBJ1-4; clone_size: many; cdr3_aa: CASSRQGGEKLFF; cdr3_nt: TGTGCCAGCAGTCGTCAGGGGGGTGAAAAACTGTTTTTT
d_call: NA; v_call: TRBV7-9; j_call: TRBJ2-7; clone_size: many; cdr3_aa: CASSLGAGETYEQYF; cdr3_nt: TGTGCCAGCAGCTTAGGGGCAGGGGAAACTTACGAGCAGTACTTC
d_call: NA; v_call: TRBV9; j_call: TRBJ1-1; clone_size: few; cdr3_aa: CASSVWGGTEAFF; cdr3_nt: TGTGCCAGCAGCGTGTGGGGGGGTACTGAAGCTTTCTTT
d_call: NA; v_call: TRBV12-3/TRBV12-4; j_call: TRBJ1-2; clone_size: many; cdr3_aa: CASNPGIGYGYTF; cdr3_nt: TGTGCCAGCAATCCGGGGATCGGCTATGGCTACACCTTC
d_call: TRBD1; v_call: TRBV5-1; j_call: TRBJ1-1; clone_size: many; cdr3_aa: CASSPGGGRLTEAFF; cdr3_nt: TGCGCCAGCAGCCCTGGAGGGGGCCGTCTCACTGAAGCTTTCTTT
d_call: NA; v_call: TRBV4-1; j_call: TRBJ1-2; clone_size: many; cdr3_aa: CASSQGGSYGYTF; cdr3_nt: TGCGCCAGCAGCCAAGGAGGGAGCTATGGCTACACCTTC
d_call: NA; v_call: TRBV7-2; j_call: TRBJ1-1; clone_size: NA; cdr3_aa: CASNEQVGPEAFF; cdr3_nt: TGTGCCAGCAACGAACAAGTGGGGCCAGAAGCTTTCTTT
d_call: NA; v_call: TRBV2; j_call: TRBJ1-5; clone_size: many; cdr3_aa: CASSEWGPLEPQHF; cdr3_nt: TGTGCCAGCAGTGAATGGGGCCCCTTAGAGCCCCAGCATTTT
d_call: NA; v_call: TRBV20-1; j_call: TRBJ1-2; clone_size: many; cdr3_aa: CSAREPTSRSYTF; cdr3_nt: TGCAGTGCTAGAGAACCGACTAGCCGAAGCTACACCTTC
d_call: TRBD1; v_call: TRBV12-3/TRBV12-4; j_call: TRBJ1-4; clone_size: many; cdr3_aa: CASSHLPGQGNEKLFF; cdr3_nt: TGTGCCAGCAGTCACCTGCCGGGACAGGGGAATGAAAAACTGTTTTTT
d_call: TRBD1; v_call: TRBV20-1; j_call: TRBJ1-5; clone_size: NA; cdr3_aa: CSARTGDQPQNF; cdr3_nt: TGCAGTGCTAGGACAGGGGATCAGCCCCAGAATTTT
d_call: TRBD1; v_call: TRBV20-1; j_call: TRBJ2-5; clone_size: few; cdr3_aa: CSASNRGRSETQYF; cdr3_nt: TGCAGTGCTAGTAACAGGGGGCGATCCGAGACCCAGTACTTC
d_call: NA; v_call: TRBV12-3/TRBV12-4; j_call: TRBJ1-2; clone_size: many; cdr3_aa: CASSPETLYGYTF; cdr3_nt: TGTGCCAGCAGCCCCGAAACACTATATGGCTACACCTTC
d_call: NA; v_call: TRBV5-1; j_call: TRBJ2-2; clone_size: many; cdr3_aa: CASSWRTIGSGELFF; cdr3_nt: TGCGCCAGCAGCTGGCGGACCATCGGATCCGGGGAGCTGTTTTTT
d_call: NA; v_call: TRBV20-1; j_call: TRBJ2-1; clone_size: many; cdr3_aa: CSAKLRWSYNEQFF; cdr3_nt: TGCAGTGCAAAACTCCGGTGGTCCTACAATGAGCAGTTCTTC
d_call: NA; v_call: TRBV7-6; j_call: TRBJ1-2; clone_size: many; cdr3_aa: CASSSFLGGGYTF; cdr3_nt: TGTGCCAGCAGCTCCTTCTTGGGGGGGGGCTACACCTTC
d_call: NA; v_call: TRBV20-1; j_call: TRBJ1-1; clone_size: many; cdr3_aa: CSASVQASYTEAFF; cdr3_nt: TGCAGTGCTAGTGTTCAGGCGAGTTACACTGAAGCTTTCTTT
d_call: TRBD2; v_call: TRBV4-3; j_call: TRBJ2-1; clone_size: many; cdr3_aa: CASSQGGGTYNEQFF; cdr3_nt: TGCGCCAGCAGCCAAGGCGGGGGGACCTACAATGAGCAGTTCTTC
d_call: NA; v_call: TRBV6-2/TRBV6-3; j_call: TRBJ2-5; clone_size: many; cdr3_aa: CASSYLGNQETQYF; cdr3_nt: TGTGCCAGCAGTTACCTGGGGAACCAAGAGACCCAGTACTTC
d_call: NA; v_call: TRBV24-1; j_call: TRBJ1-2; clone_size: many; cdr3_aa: CATSEQGDGYTF; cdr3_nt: TGTGCCACCAGTGAACAGGGTGACGGCTACACCTTC
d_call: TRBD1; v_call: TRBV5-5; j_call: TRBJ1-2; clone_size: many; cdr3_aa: CASSLGQGHQYGYTF; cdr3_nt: TGTGCCAGCAGCTTGGGACAGGGGCACCAATATGGCTACACCTTC
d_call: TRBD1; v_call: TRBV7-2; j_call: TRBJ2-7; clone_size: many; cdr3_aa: CASLRGQQGKQYF; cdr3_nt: TGTGCCAGCTTACGGGGACAGCAGGGCAAGCAGTACTTC
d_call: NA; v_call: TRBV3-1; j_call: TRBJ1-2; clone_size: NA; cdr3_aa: CASSQDRGSGYTF; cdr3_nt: TGTGCCAGCAGCCAAGACAGGGGAAGCGGCTACACCTTC
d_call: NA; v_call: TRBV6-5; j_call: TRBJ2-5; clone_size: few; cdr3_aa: CASKGGWQETQYF; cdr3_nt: TGTGCCAGCAAGGGGGGATGGCAAGAGACCCAGTACTTC